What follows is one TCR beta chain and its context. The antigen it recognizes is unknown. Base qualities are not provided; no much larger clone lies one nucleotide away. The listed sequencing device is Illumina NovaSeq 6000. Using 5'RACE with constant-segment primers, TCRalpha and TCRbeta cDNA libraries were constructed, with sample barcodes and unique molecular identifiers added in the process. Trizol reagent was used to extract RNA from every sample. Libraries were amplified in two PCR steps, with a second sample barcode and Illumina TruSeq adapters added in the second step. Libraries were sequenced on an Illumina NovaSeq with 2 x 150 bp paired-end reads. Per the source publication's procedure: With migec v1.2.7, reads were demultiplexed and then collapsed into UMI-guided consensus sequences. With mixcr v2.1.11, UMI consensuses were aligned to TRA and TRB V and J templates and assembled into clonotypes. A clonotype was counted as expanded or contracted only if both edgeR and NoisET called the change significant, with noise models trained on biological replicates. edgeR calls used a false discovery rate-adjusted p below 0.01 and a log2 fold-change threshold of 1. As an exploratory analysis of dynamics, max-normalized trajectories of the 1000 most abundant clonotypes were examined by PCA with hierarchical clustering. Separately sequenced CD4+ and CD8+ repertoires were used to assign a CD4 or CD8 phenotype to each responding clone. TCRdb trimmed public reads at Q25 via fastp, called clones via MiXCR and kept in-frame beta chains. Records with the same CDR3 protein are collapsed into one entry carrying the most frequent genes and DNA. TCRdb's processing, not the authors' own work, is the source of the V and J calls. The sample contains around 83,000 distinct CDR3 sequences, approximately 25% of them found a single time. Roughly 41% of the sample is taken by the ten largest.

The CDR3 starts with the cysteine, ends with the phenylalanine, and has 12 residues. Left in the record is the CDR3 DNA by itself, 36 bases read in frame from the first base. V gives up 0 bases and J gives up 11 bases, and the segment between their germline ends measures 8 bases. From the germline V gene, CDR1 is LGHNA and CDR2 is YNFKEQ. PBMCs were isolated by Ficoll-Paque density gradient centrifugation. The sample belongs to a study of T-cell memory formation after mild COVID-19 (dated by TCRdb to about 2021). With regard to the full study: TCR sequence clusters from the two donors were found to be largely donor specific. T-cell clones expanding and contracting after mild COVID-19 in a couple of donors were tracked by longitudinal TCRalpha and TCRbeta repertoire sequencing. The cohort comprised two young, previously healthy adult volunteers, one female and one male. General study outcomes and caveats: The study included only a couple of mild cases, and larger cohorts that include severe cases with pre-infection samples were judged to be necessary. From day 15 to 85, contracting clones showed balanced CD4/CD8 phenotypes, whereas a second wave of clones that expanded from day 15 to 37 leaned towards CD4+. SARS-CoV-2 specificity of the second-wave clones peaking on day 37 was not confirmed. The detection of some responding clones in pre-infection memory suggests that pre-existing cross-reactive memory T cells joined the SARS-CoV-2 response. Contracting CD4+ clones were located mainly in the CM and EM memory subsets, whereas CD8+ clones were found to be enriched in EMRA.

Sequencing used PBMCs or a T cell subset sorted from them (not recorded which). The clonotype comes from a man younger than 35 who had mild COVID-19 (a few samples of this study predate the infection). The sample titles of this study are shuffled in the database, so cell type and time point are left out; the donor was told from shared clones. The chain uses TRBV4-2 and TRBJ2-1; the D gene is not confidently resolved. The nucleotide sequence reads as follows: TGTGCCAGCAGCCAAGACGGGTTGAAGCAGTTCTTC. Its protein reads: CASSQDGLKQFF.